A selection of T cell receptor beta chains follows, all from one sample in a study of T-cell reconstitution after alpha-beta-depleted transplantation in children. TCRdb re-called the PCR reads through MiXCR, storing one row per CDR3 protein. Of 65,000 to 75,000 distinct CDR3 sequences listed, roughly 4.5% are singletons. The sample here was PBMCs, mostly from graft donor cells, taken 180 days after TCRalphabeta/CD19-depleted stem cell transplant. These receptors were obtained from a boy in the first two years of life who had a stem cell transplant for acute myeloid leukemia, so the T cells may come from the graft donor. Both conserved end residues are part of each CDR3. The D gene is left open where the match is weak. Clone size reads once, few, many, or a class if the clone is expanded.

size	V	D	J	DNA	CDR3
many	TRBV10-3	.	TRBJ2-7	TGTGCCATCAGTGAGGTGTCCTACGAGCAGTACTTC	CAISEVSYEQYF
many	TRBV11-2	.	TRBJ2-7	TGTGCCAGCAGCTTAGGATCTCAGAACTACGAGCAGTACTTC	CASSLGSQNYEQYF
many	TRBV7-9	.	TRBJ1-5	TGTGCCAGCAGTTTCACCTCCAATCAGCCCCAGCATTTT	CASSFTSNQPQHF
many	TRBV18	.	TRBJ1-2	TGTGCCAGCTCAACTACACGTCCCTATGGCTACACCTTC	CASSTTRPYGYTF
many	TRBV5-8	TRBD2	TRBJ2-2	TGTGCCAGCAGCTTACGGGGAGGGAGCACCGGGGAGCTGTTTTTT	CASSLRGGSTGELFF
many	TRBV20-1	.	TRBJ2-2	TGCAGTGCTAGAGATGGTAAACTTTCGAACACCGGGGAGCTGTTTTTT	CSARDGKLSNTGELFF
many	TRBV7-7	.	TRBJ1-2	TGTGCCAGCAGCTTGAGGGACTCCGGGGGCTACACCTTC	CASSLRDSGGYTF
many	TRBV20-1	TRBD2	TRBJ2-5	TGCAGTGCCTCCTGGGGAGGGGAGACCCAGTACTTC	CSASWGGETQYF
many	TRBV7-8	.	TRBJ1-5	TGTGCCAGCAGCGACACCTGGGACACAAATCAGCCCCAGCATTTT	CASSDTWDTNQPQHF
many	TRBV20-1	TRBD1	TRBJ2-7	TGCAGTGCTAGCTACAGGGGATTCTCCTACGAGCAGTACTTC	CSASYRGFSYEQYF
many	TRBV12-3/TRBV12-4	TRBD2	TRBJ2-1	TGTGCCAGCAGTCCTAGCGGGGGGGGGACCAATGAGCAGTTCTTC	CASSPSGGGTNEQFF
many	TRBV12-3/TRBV12-4	TRBD1	TRBJ2-7	TGTGCCAGCAGTTTAAGGCAGGGGGTAGGCCGCGAGCAGTACTTC	CASSLRQGVGREQYF
many	TRBV20-1	.	TRBJ2-3	TGCAGTGCTGGAGGGACTTCACCTAGCACAGATACGCAGTATTTT	CSAGGTSPSTDTQYF
many	TRBV28	TRBD1	TRBJ1-5	TGTGCCAGCAGCAACGGACAGGTCAATCAGCCCCAGCATTTT	CASSNGQVNQPQHF
many	TRBV2	.	TRBJ1-1	TGTGCCAGCAGCAGCCCCGGGTCCACTGAAGCTTTCTTT	CASSSPGSTEAFF
many	TRBV12-3/TRBV12-4	TRBD1	TRBJ2-2	TGTGCCAGCAGTTCATCCATTATGGGGACAGGGGGCACCGGGGAGCTGTTTTTT	CASSSSIMGTGGTGELFF
many	TRBV4-1	.	TRBJ1-2	TGCGCCAGCAGCCAAGAACCGAGCTATGGCTACACCTTC	CASSQEPSYGYTF
many	TRBV6-2/TRBV6-3	TRBD1	TRBJ1-5	TGTGCCAGCAGTTACTTCCACAGGGGAAGGAGTCAGCCCCAGCATTTT	CASSYFHRGRSQPQHF
many	TRBV5-6	TRBD1	TRBJ2-7	TGTGCCAGCAGCTTATGGACAGGGCAACCACCAGAGTACTTC	CASSLWTGQPPEYF
many	TRBV9	.	TRBJ2-3	TGTGCCAGCAGCGTAGATCCGGCAGTCAGCACAGATACGCAGTATTTT	CASSVDPAVSTDTQYF
many	TRBV6-5	.	TRBJ2-2	TGTGCCAGCAGTTACCCCCGGGGGCGGGGTACCGGGGAGCTGTTTTTT	CASSYPRGRGTGELFF
many	TRBV6-4	.	TRBJ2-2	TGTGCCAGCAGTGACTCCCCAGGGACCGGGGAGCTGTTTTTT	CASSDSPGTGELFF
many	TRBV24-1	.	TRBJ2-3	TGTGCCACCAGTGATTTGGGAGGCACAGATACGCAGTATTTT	CATSDLGGTDTQYF
many	TRBV28	.	TRBJ2-5	TGTGCCAGCAGTTTATGGGGCCGGGAGACCCAGTACTTC	CASSLWGRETQYF
many	TRBV4-1	.	TRBJ2-1	TGCGCCAGCATAGGGGGGGCCTACAATGAGCAGTTCTTC	CASIGGAYNEQFF
many	TRBV28	.	TRBJ1-5	TGTGCCAGCAGATCTACAGGGTTGGTCAATCAGCCCCAGCATTTT	CASRSTGLVNQPQHF
many	TRBV20-1	TRBD1	TRBJ2-3	TGCAGTGCTAGAGATAGACAGGGGGTGGGCACAGATACGCAGTATTTT	CSARDRQGVGTDTQYF
many	TRBV20-1	.	TRBJ2-7	TGCAGTGCCCCCGGGACGGTCGGGTACGAGCAGTACTTC	CSAPGTVGYEQYF
many	TRBV4-3	.	TRBJ2-3	TGCGCCAGCAGCCAAGATCGGGCTAGTCGCTCAGATACGCAGTATTTT	CASSQDRASRSDTQYF
many	TRBV20-1	TRBD2	TRBJ2-3	TGCAGTGCTGCGATTGCTCTGGGACTAGCGGGGGCACTATCTAGCACAGATACGCAGTATTTT	CSAAIALGLAGALSSTDTQYF
many	TRBV29-1	.	TRBJ2-5	TGCAGCTCCCGTGCCTTAAGGGGGACCCAGTACTTC	CSSRALRGTQYF
many	TRBV4-1	TRBD2	TRBJ2-2	TGCGCCAGCAGCCAAGTCCCAAGCGGGGGCCTTAACACCGGGGAGCTGTTTTTT	CASSQVPSGGLNTGELFF
many	TRBV14	.	TRBJ2-1	TGTGCCAGCAGACCCTCTCGACAGAGGAGCTCCTACAATGAGCAGTTCTTC	CASRPSRQRSSYNEQFF
many	TRBV19	.	TRBJ1-5	TGTGCCAGTAGTATGAGATCAGATCAGCCCCAGCATTTT	CASSMRSDQPQHF
many	TRBV7-2	TRBD1	TRBJ1-5	TGTGCCAGCAGCTTAGCCTGGGACAGGGTCGACCAGCCCCAGCATTTT	CASSLAWDRVDQPQHF
many	TRBV24-1	TRBD2	TRBJ2-1	TGTGCCACCGGGGGGGCTAGCGGGGGGGCTTTCCCCTACAATGAGCAGTTCTTC	CATGGASGGAFPYNEQFF
many	TRBV11-2	.	TRBJ2-7	TGTGCCAGCAGCTTAGATGGGTGGGTAAGGAGGGCCCACTACGAGCAGTACTTC	CASSLDGWVRRAHYEQYF
many	TRBV28	TRBD2	TRBJ2-3	TGTGCCAGCAGTCCCCTCGGGGAGGGACTCACAGATACGCAGTATTTT	CASSPLGEGLTDTQYF
many	TRBV7-9	TRBD2	TRBJ2-1	TGTGCCAGCAGCTTGCGGGGGGCGCCCGTTGAGCAGTTCTTC	CASSLRGAPVEQFF
many	TRBV29-1	.	TRBJ2-5	TGCAGCGTTGAAGGTAGCCAAGAGACCCAGTACTTC	CSVEGSQETQYF
many	TRBV29-1	TRBD2	TRBJ2-5	TGCAGCGGAGGACTAGCGAAGGGAGAGACCCAGTACTTC	CSGGLAKGETQYF
few	TRBV12-3/TRBV12-4	TRBD1	TRBJ1-1	TGTGCCAGCAGTCCAACAGGGGCGGTCACTGAAGCTTTCTTT	CASSPTGAVTEAFF
many	TRBV2	TRBD2	TRBJ2-1	TGTGCCAGCAGGACTAGCGGAGGCTCCTACAATGAGCAGTTCTTC	CASRTSGGSYNEQFF
many	TRBV6-5	.	TRBJ1-2	TGTGCCAGCAGTTACTTCGCGTCAGAAGATGGCTACACCTTC	CASSYFASEDGYTF
many	TRBV7-9	.	TRBJ2-3	TGTGCCAGCAGTAAGGACCTCACAGATACGCAGTATTTT	CASSKDLTDTQYF
many	TRBV7-2	.	TRBJ1-5	TGTGCCAGCAGCTTAGGGGACACTGGATATCAGCCCCAGCATTTT	CASSLGDTGYQPQHF